This T cell receptor beta chain was identified in a study of T cells in narcolepsy. Germline lookup yields CDR1 SNHLY and CDR2 FYNNEI. The CDR3 is 15 amino acids. V was pared by 2 bases and J by 7 bases, with 8 bases of the junction left unmatched. Profiled with immunoSEQ multiplex PCR; TCRdb holds only in-frame clones, not every one. Among 25,000 to 30,000 clones listed, around 78% were seen once. This clonotype originated in a human donor with narcolepsy. This chain joins TRBV2 and TRBJ2-1; TRBD2 agrees at 7 bases. The sample taken for sequencing was CD45RA- memory CD4+ T cells from PBMCs. CDR3 region: CASSEPIWEGNEQFF. The CDR3 DNA follows: TGTGCCAGCAGTGAACCAATTTGGGAGGGGAATGAGCAGTTCTTC.